The 21 T cell receptor beta chains below all came from one sample that was sequenced in a study of cytomegalovirus exposure and HLA in healthy donors. Amplification used 60 Vbeta primers and 13 Jbeta primers. The assay was immunoSEQ multiplex PCR, and TCRdb's table has in-frame clones only and misses some. The table lists over 110,000 clones, roughly 80% of them singletons. Specimen: PBMCs. Receptors originate from a female donor in good health and CMV-seronegative.

This clone occurred once. The chain carries TRBV4-1 and TRBJ2-3; tentative D call: TRBD2 (6 bases). The CDR3 has 17 residues. The germline V gene has CDR1 MGHRA and CDR2 YSYEKL. V was clipped by 3 bases and J by 0 bases, with 16 bases between them. CDR3 amino acids: CASSHPRLGASTDTQYF. The DNA for the CDR3 is TGCGCCAGCAGCCACCCCAGACTAGGGGCAAGCACAGATACGCAGTATTTT.

This clone occurred a few times. This sample also contains other DNA sequences that code for the same CDR3. This sequence joins TRBV6-5 and TRBJ2-5, with 8 positions matching TRBD2. The CDR3 sequence is 14 residues long. Trimming cost V 5 bases and J 2 bases; bases outside gene matches: 4. The V gene's germline CDR1 is MNHEY and CDR2 SVGAGI. CDR3 DNA: TGTGCCAGCAGTGGGGGACTAGTACAAGAGACCCAGTACTTC. It codes for CASSGGLVQETQYF.

The V call is TRBV6-1, the J call TRBJ1-1; the D is unclear. The CDR3 is 15 residues long. V was cut by 10 bases and J by 1 base, with 19 bases left in between. In germline, CDR1 is MNHNS, CDR2 SASEGT. The CDR3 nucleotides read TGTGCCATCCAAGCACGTGGCAGGCGGAACACTGAAGCTTTCTTT. This encodes CAIQARGRRNTEAFF.

The chain links TRBV27 to TRBJ1-2; TRBD1 is a possible D gene (5 bases). With 4 bases removed from V and 6 bases from J, the gap between germline ends came to 12 bases. The CDR3 runs 13 residues. In germline, CDR1 is MNHEY, CDR2 SMNVEV (reference sequence). DNA for the CDR3: TGTGCCAGCAGTTCGGCAGGGCGACATGGCTACACCTTC. This codes for CASSSAGRHGYTF.

The chain is built from TRBV7-3 and TRBJ2-2; D gene uncertain. The CDR3 loop spans 13 amino acids. Germline V lookup: CDR1 SGHTA, CDR2 FQGTGA. V was cut by 5 bases and J by 6 bases, with 10 bases left in between. CDR3 DNA sequence: TGTGCCAGCAGCCCGACTGGGTCCGGGGAGCTGTTTTTT. Translated: CASSPTGSGELFF.

V and J are TRBV27 and TRBJ2-5, with 12 nucleotides matching TRBD2. CDR3 length equals 16 residues. The V and J ends lost 6 bases and 1 base, in that order; junction bases with no gene match: 6. Germline assignment: CDR1 MNHEY and CDR2 SMNVEV (reference sequence). The CDR3 nucleotides read TGTGCCAGCAGGTCACAGACTAGCGGGGGCCAAGAGACCCAGTACTTC. Residues: CASRSQTSGGQETQYF.

With respect to this clone: The CDR3 does not end in the conserved phenylalanine or tryptophan, so this is likely a read error. The chain uses TRBV5-4 and TRBJ1-1; possibly TRBD1 for D (5 bases). Germline V gene data show CDR1 as SGHNT and CDR2 as YYREEE (reference sequence). The CDR3 runs 14 residues. Trimming removed 6 bases at V and 4 bases at J, with 16 bases between. CDR3 loop: CASTSRRGGTEAFL. The DNA for the CDR3 is TGTGCCAGCACCTCCCGGCGGGGGGGCACTGAAGCTTTCCTT.

This clone has more than one count but fewer than ten. This chain connects TRBV6-1 to TRBJ2-7; 7 bases align to TRBD2. Germline-derived CDR1 and CDR2 are MNHNS and SASEGT. V gave up 4 bases and J gave up 7 bases; unmatched junction bases: 13. The CDR3 is 15 amino acids. The CDR3 DNA reads as TGTGCCAGCAGTGGAGGGTTCGGGGGGTTAGCAGAGCAGTACTTC. Protein product: CASSGGFGGLAEQYF.

The rearrangement links TRBV19 to TRBJ2-1, with TRBD2 matching over 12 bases. The CDR3 length is 16 residues. The germline V gene encodes CDR1 LNHDA and CDR2 SQIVND (reference sequence). J gave up 7 bases and V 8 bases, and 12 bases lay outside the gene matches. The CDR3 nucleotides are TGTGCCAGTGCGTTCAGGACTAGCGGGACGGTGAATGAGCAGTTCTTC. This encodes CASAFRTSGTVNEQFF.

This clone was observed a handful of times. Other DNA sequences of this sample code for an identical CDR3. The chain joins TRBV28 to TRBJ2-7; TRBD2 matches 8 bases. The germline V gene has CDR1 MDHEN and CDR2 SYDVKM. This CDR3 has 13 residues. The ends lost 7 bases at V and 3 bases at J; junction bases unmatched: 5. CDR3 residues: CASIAGGDYEQYF. The CDR3 bases are TGTGCCAGCATTGCGGGAGGTGACTACGAGCAGTACTTC.

This clone was counted once. This sequence joins TRBV27 and TRBJ1-1; no clear D. CDR1 and CDR2 (germline): MNHEY, SMNVEV (reference sequence). The CDR3 is 13 amino acids. The V and J ends lost 0 bases and 1 base respectively, with 3 bases between them. DNA for the CDR3: TGTGCCAGCAGTTTATCAGCGAACACTGAAGCTTTCTTT. Its translation is CASSLSANTEAFF.

The V gene is TRBV18, the J gene TRBJ2-7; 8 bases map to TRBD1. The V gene's germline CDR1 is KGHSH and CDR2 LQKENI. The CDR3 length is 13 residues. V dropped 0 bases and J dropped 9; count of bases not matched to a gene: 4. The CDR3 DNA reads TGTGCCAGCTCACCACCGGGACAGGATAGGCAGTACTTC. It codes for CASSPPGQDRQYF.

V and J are TRBV9 and TRBJ2-2; possibly TRBD1 for D (5 bases). The germline V and J ends were trimmed by 0 bases and 6 bases, with 15 bases remaining between them. Germline V CDR1 and CDR2: SGDLS, YYNGEE. The CDR3 has 16 amino acids. CDR3 protein: CASSVGKGLVAGELFF. CDR3 nucleotides: TGTGCCAGCAGCGTAGGCAAGGGGCTCGTAGCCGGGGAGCTGTTTTTT.

The chain's CDR3 is CASSADRGRNTEAFF. CDR3 bases: TGTGCCAGCAGTGCGGACAGGGGCCGGAACACTGAAGCTTTCTTT. The chain has TRBV6-5 and TRBJ1-1; 9 bases align to TRBD1. V gave up 5 bases and J gave up 1 base; unmatched junction bases: 5. Germline assignment: CDR1 MNHEY and CDR2 SVGAGI. The CDR3 contains 15 residues.

The chain recombines TRBV5-4 with TRBJ1-2, with TRBD1 matching 9 bases. The germline V gene has CDR1 SGHNT and CDR2 YYREEE (reference sequence). The CDR3 length is 14 residues. V trimming: 4 bases; J trimming: 6 bases; junction bases outside the gene matches: 7. The CDR3 sequence is CASSRGQGRDGYTF. CDR3 coding DNA: TGTGCCAGCAGCCGGGGACAGGGAAGAGATGGCTACACCTTC.

The V gene is TRBV5-4, the J gene TRBJ2-3; TRBD2 matches 7 bases. V shed 4 bases, J shed 0 bases, and the junction held 5 bases outside the gene matches. CDR1 and CDR2 (germline): SGHNT, YYREEE (reference sequence). CDR3 length: 15 residues. The CDR3 loop reads CASSPGLVSTDTQYF. The CDR3 bases are TGTGCCAGCAGCCCAGGACTAGTCAGCACAGATACGCAGTATTTT.

Comments on this clone: One end of the junction varies from germline; a read error may be responsible. Additional DNA sequences in this sample encode the identical CDR3. This chain connects TRBV7-7 to TRBJ2-3, with D perhaps TRBD1 (6 bases). CDR1 and CDR2 (germline): SSHAT, FNYEAQ (reference sequence). The CDR3 extends over 15 amino acids. In DNA, the CDR3 is TGTGCTAGCAGCTTAAGCTGGGACACCACAGATACGCAGTATTTT. Amino acid sequence: CASSLSWDTTDTQYF.

The V call is TRBV7-2, the J call TRBJ2-3; possible D gene TRBD2, 6 bases. The CDR3 runs 17 residues. Germline V gene data show CDR1 as SGHTA and CDR2 as FQGNSA. The V end was cut by 5 bases, the J end by 3 bases, with 21 bases between. The CDR3 sequence: CASSLTFRGVGTDTQYF. CDR3 coding DNA: TGTGCCAGCAGCCTCACGTTTCGCGGGGTCGGTACAGATACGCAGTATTTT.

The genes are TRBV9 and TRBJ1-1; D might be TRBD1 (5 bases). The V end was cut by 0 bases, the J end by 10 bases, with 13 bases between. Germline V CDR1 and CDR2: SGDLS, YYNGEE. CDR3 size: 13 residues. CDR3 residues: CASSVGGLGGAFF. The CDR3 DNA follows: TGTGCCAGCAGCGTAGGGGGCCTGGGTGGAGCTTTCTTT.

The V gene is TRBV28, the J gene TRBJ2-7; 8 bases align to TRBD2. The germline gives CDR1 MDHEN, CDR2 SYDVKM. This CDR3 is 16 amino acids long. V gave up 2 bases and J gave up 6 bases; unmatched junction bases: 12. Here the CDR3 reads CASSLIRTSRRREQYF. CDR3 sequence (DNA): TGTGCCAGCAGTTTAATAAGGACTAGCCGCCGCCGCGAGCAGTACTTC. Looking up the rest from reference TRBV28 and TRBJ2-7 gives the full variable domain: DVKVTQSSRYLVKRTGEKVFLECVQDMDHENMFWYRQDPGLGLRLIYFSYDVKMKEKGDIPEGYSVSREKKERFSLILESASTNQTSMYLCASSLIRTSRRREQYFGPGTRLTVT.

The rearrangement joins TRBV5-4 to TRBJ1-2; TRBD1 matches at 7 bases. CDR3 length: 13 residues. The V and J ends lost 3 bases and 4 bases, in that order; junction bases with no gene match: 3. Germline lookup yields CDR1 SGHNT and CDR2 YYREEE (reference sequence). The CDR3 reads CASSWGQSYGYTF. DNA for the CDR3: TGTGCCAGCAGCTGGGGACAGAGCTATGGCTACACCTTC.